Listed below are T cell receptor beta chains from one sample, sequenced in a study of molecular identifiers for immune sequencing clone quantification. TCRdb processed the PCR reads anew with MiXCR; each CDR3 protein has one entry. The data contain more than 85,000 distinct CDR3 sequences, about 32% of them singletons. The sequenced sample consisted of naive CD8+ T cells from blood, with Jurkat cell RNA spiked in. Receptors were obtained from a human donor in good health. Some libraries in this study had Jurkat cell RNA spiked in. Each CDR3 is given with its conserved first and last residue. D genes are given only for firm matches. Only part of the rows carry a size: once, few, many, or a class if the clone is expanded.

d_call,j_call,clone_size,v_call,cdr3_aa
TRBD1,TRBJ2-2,once,TRBV2,CAKWDRAVTGELFF
-,TRBJ2-5,few,TRBV14,CASSRVIETQYF
TRBD1,TRBJ2-1,-,TRBV28,CASSTGTGRPHEQFF
-,TRBJ1-4,-,TRBV27,CASSITGTWGEKLFF
-,TRBJ2-3,many,TRBV7-9,CASSYQADTQYF
TRBD2,TRBJ2-7,few,TRBV2,CASSDIDRPAASGRSYEQYF
-,TRBJ2-4,many,TRBV13,CASSLGASVFKNIQYF
-,TRBJ1-6,many,TRBV27,CASSLSPTGRNSPLHF
TRBD1,TRBJ2-4,once,TRBV18,CASSTTGFGAKNIQYF
-,TRBJ2-5,-,TRBV9,CASSEDGSILETQYF
-,TRBJ2-5,-,TRBV5-6,CVSSLTVETQYF
TRBD2,TRBJ2-7,-,TRBV27,CASSFGLAGGPYEQYF
-,TRBJ2-3,-,TRBV9,CASSEGDSRYTDTQYF
TRBD2,TRBJ2-2,few,TRBV6-6,CASSYSPSGYTGELFF
-,TRBJ1-2,few,TRBV10-2,CAASQAGSYGYTF
TRBD2,TRBJ2-1,-,TRBV7-6,CASSFLGAGTSGTSSYNEQFF
-,TRBJ2-2,-,TRBV14,CASSQARPGELFF
-,TRBJ2-2,few,TRBV12-3/TRBV12-4,CASIGNTGELFF
-,TRBJ1-3,-,TRBV29-1,CSVAGSEIPGNTIYF
-,TRBJ2-7,-,TRBV20-1,CSASTGTYEQSF
-,TRBJ2-3,-,TRBV28,CASRSRTQYF
-,TRBJ2-3,many,TRBV12-3/TRBV12-4,CASTQTTDTQYF
TRBD1,TRBJ2-6,-,TRBV5-1,CASRTRDRSSGANVLTF
-,TRBJ2-7,few,TRBV19,CASSIYPAGLSYEQYF
-,TRBJ2-2,few,TRBV6-5,CASSYSIRPGELFF
TRBD2,TRBJ2-3,few,TRBV11-2,CASNGLADIRTSTDTQYF
TRBD1,TRBJ2-3,-,TRBV5-3,CASSLEGGTGTQYF
-,TRBJ2-7,many,TRBV28,CATRRVSSYEQYF
-,TRBJ2-2,-,TRBV6-2/TRBV6-3,CASSYGQLGANTGELFF
TRBD1,TRBJ2-5,few,TRBV10-3,CAISDTNDREETQYF
TRBD1,TRBJ2-2,-,TRBV23-1,CASSSGGANTGELFF
-,TRBJ2-7,few,TRBV27,CASSPELEPLEQYF
-,TRBJ1-3,few,TRBV4-2,CASSLGGIEPNSGNTIYF
-,TRBJ1-6,once,TRBV14,CASSQDEGDPPLHF
-,TRBJ2-7,-,TRBV28,CASSASDGVGQYF
TRBD1,TRBJ1-1,-,TRBV7-6,CASSLVGDRDNTEAFF
TRBD1,TRBJ2-2,few,TRBV19,CASTPDRIHTGELFF
TRBD1,TRBJ1-2,few,TRBV13,CASSPGQAIYGYTF
-,TRBJ2-5,few,TRBV10-3,CAISKSSRETQYF
-,TRBJ2-5,-,TRBV12-3/TRBV12-4,CASTSPGEAKETQYF
TRBD2,TRBJ2-7,many,TRBV20-1,CSAASGSGYEQYF
-,TRBJ1-5,medium-sized,TRBV3-2,CASCGGSDQPQHF
TRBD1,TRBJ2-7,-,TRBV25-1,CASTTGAPYEQYF
-,TRBJ2-7,-,TRBV13,CTSSQSSGSSYEQYF
-,TRBJ1-5,few,TRBV28,CASSFYGSNQPQHF
-,TRBJ2-5,many,TRBV28,CASGAVNQETQYF
-,TRBJ1-5,many,TRBV28,CASSQGQPQHF
-,TRBJ2-7,-,TRBV28,CASSLYQREQYF
TRBD2,TRBJ2-7,-,TRBV28,CASSLIAGGHYEQYF